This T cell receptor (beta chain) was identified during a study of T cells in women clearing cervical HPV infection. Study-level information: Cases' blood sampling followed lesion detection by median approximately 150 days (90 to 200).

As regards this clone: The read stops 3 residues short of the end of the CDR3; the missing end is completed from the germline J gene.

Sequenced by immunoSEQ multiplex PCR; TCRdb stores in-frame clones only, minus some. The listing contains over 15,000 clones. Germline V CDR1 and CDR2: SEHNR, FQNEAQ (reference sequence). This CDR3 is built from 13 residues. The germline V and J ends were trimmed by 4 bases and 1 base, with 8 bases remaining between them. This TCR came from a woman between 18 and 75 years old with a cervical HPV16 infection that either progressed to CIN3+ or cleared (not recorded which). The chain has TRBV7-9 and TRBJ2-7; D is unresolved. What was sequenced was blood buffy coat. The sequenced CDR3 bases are TGTGCCAGCAGCTCGTCCTCGTCCTACGAG. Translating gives CASSSSSSYE. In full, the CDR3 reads CASSSSSSYEQYF.